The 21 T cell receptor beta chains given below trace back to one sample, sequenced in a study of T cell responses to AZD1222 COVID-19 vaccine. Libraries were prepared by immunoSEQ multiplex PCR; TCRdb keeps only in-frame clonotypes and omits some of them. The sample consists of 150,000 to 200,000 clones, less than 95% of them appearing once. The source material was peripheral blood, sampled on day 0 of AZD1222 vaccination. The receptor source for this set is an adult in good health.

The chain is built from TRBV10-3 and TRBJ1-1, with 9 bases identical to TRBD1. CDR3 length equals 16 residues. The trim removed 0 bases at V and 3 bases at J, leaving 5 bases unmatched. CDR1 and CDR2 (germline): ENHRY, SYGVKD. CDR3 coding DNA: TGTGCCATCAGTGAGTCGGGGGGACAGGGTGACACTGAAGCTTTCTTT. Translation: CAISESGGQGDTEAFF.

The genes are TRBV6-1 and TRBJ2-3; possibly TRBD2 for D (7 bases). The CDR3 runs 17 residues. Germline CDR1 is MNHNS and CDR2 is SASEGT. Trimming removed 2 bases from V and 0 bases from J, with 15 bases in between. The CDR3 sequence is CASSELGGALSTDTQYF. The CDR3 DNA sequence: TGTGCCAGCAGTGAATTGGGGGGGGCCTTGAGCACAGATACGCAGTATTTT.

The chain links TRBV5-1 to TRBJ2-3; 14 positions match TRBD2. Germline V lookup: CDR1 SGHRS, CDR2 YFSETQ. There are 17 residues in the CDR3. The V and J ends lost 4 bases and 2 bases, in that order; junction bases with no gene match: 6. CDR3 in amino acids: CASSPGLAGGHTDTQYF. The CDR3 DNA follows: TGCGCCAGCAGCCCCGGACTAGCGGGGGGCCACACAGATACGCAGTATTTT.

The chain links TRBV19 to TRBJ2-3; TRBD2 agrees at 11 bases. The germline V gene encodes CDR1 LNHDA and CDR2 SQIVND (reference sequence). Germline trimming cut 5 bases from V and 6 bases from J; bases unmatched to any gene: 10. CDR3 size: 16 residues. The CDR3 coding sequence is TGTGCCAGTAGTTCCCTCCTTAGCGGGGGGGCCGATACGCAGTATTTT. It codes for CASSSLLSGGADTQYF.

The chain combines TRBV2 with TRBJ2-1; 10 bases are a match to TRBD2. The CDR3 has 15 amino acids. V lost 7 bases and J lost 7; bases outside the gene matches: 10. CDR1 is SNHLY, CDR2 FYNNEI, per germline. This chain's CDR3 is CASTLAGGPWNEQFF. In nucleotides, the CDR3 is TGTGCCAGCACTTTAGCGGGAGGCCCTTGGAATGAGCAGTTCTTC. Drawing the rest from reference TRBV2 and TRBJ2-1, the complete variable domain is EPEVTQTPSHQVTQMGQEVILRCVPISNHLYFYWYRQILGQKVEFLVSFYNNEISEKSEIFDDQFSVERPDGSNFTLKIRSTKLEDSAMYFCASTLAGGPWNEQFFGPGTRLTVL.

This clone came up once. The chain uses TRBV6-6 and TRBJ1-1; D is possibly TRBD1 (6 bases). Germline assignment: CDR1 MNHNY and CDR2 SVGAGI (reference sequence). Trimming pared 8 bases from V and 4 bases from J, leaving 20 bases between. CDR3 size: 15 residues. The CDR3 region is CASGKLGGPGTEAFF. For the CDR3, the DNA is TGTGCCAGCGGGAAGCTAGGGGGGCCCGGCACTGAAGCTTTCTTT.

The CDR3: CASSPFPNQGGNQPQHF. The CDR3 nucleotides are TGTGCCAGCAGTCCGTTCCCAAACCAGGGTGGCAATCAGCCCCAGCATTTT. The chain uses TRBV6-6 and TRBJ1-5, with D possibly being TRBD1 (5 bases). This CDR3 has 17 amino acids. Germline V lookup: CDR1 MNHNY, CDR2 SVGAGI (reference sequence). V lost 5 bases, J lost 2 bases, and 19 bases lay in between.

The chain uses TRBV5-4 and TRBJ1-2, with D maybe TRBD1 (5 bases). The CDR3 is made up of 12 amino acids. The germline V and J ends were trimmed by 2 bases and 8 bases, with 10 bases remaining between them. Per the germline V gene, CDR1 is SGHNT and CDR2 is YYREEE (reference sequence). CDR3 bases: TGTGCCAGCAGCTTAGATTCAGGGGGCTACACCTTC. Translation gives CASSLDSGGYTF.

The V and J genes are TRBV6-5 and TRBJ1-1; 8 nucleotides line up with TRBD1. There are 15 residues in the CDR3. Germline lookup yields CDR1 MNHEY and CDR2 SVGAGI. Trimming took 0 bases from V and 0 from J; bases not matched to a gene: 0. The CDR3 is CASSYSTGVNTEAFF. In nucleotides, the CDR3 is TGTGCCAGCAGTTACTCGACAGGGGTGAACACTGAAGCTTTCTTT.

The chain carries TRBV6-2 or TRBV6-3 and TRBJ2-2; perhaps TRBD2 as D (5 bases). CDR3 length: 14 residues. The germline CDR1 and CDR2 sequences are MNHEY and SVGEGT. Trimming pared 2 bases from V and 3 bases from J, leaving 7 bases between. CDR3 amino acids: CASSYARDTGELFF. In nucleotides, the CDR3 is TGTGCCAGCAGTTACGCGCGGGACACCGGGGAGCTGTTTTTT.

The CDR3 DNA reads as TGTGCCAGCAGCCAACAGCGGGGGGGCACAGATACGCAGTATTTT. This sequence encodes CASSQQRGGTDTQYF. The chain has TRBV14 and TRBJ2-3; 9 bases fit TRBD2. The CDR3 loop spans 15 amino acids. Losses at the gene ends were 2 bases for V and 1 base for J; bases not matched to a gene: 1. Germline V gene data show CDR1 as SGHDN and CDR2 as FVKESK.

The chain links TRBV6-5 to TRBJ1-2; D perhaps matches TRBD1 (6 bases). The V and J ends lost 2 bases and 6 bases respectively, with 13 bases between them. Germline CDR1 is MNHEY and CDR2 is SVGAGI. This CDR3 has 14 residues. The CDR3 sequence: CASSYRYRENGYTF. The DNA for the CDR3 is TGTGCCAGCAGTTACCGATACAGGGAGAATGGCTACACCTTC.

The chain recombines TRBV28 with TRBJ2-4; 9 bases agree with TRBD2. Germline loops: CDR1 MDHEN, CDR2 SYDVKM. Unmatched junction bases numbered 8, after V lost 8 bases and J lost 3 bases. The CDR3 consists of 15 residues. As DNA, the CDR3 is TGTGCCAGCGCGGCGGGAGGGCCGGGCAAAAACATTCAGTACTTC. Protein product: CASAAGGPGKNIQYF.

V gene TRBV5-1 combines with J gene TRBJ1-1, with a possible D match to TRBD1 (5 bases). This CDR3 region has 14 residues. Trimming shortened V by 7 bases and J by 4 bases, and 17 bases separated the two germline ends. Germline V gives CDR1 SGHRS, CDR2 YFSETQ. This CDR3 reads CASSPETGGTEAFF. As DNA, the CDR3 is TGCGCCAGCTCTCCGGAGACCGGGGGCACTGAAGCTTTCTTT. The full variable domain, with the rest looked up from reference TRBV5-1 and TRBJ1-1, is KAGVTQTPRYLIKTRGQQVTLSCSPISGHRSVSWYQQTPGQGLQFLFEYFSETQRNKGNFPGRFSGRQFSNSRSEMNVSTLELGDSALYLCASSPETGGTEAFFGQGTRLTVV.

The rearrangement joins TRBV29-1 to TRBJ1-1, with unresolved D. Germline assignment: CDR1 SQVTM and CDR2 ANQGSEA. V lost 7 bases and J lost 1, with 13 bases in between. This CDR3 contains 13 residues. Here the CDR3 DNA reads TGCAGCGCCCAGGCGGGCCAGAACACTGAAGCTTTCTTT. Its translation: CSAQAGQNTEAFF. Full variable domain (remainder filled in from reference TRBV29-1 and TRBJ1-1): SAVISQKPSRDICQRGTSLTIQCQVDSQVTMMFWYRQQPGQSLTLIATANQGSEATYESGFVIDKFPISRPNLTFSTLTVSNMSPEDSSIYLCSAQAGQNTEAFFGQGTRLTVV.

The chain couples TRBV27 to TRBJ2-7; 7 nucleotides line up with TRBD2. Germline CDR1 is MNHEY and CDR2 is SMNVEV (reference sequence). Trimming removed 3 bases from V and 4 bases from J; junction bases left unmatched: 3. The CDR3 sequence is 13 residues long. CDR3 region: CASSFQRGYEQYF. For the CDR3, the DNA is TGTGCCAGCAGTTTCCAGCGGGGTTACGAGCAGTACTTC.

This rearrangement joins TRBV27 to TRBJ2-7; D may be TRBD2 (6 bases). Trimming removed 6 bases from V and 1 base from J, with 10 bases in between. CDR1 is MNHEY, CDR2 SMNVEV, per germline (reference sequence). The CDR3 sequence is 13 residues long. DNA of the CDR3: TGTGCCAGCAGGAGCCGGGGGTCCTACGAGCAGTACTTC. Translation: CASRSRGSYEQYF.

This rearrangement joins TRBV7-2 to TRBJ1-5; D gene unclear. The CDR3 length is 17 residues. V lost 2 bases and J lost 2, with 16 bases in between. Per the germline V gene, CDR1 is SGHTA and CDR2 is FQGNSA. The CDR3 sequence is CASSLFPSFVGNQPQHF. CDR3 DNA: TGTGCCAGCAGCTTATTCCCAAGCTTTGTAGGCAATCAGCCCCAGCATTTT.

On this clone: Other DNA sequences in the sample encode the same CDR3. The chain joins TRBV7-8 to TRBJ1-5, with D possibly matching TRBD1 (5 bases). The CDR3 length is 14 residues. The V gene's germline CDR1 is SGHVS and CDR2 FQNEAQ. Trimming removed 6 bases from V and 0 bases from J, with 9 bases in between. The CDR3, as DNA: TGTGCCAGCAGGCTCGGGGCTAGCAATCAGCCCCAGCATTTT. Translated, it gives CASRLGASNQPQHF. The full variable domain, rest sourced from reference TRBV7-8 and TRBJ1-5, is GAGVSQSPRYKVAKRGQDVALRCDPISGHVSLFWYQQALGQGPEFLTYFQNEAQLDKSGLPSDRFFAERPEGSVSTLKIQRTQQEDSAVYLCASRLGASNQPQHFGDGTRLSIL.

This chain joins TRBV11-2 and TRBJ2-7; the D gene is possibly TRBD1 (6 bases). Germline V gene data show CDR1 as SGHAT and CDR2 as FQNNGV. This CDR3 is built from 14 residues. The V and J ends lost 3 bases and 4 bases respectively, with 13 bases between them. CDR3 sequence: CASSFLQGRYEQYF. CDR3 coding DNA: TGTGCCAGCAGCTTTTTACAGGGTCGGTACGAGCAGTACTTC.

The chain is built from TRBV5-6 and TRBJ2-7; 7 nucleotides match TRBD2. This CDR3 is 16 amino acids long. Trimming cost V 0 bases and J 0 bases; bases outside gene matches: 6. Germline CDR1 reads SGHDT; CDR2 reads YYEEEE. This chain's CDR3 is CASSLEGGGTSYEQYF. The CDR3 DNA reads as TGTGCCAGCAGCTTGGAAGGCGGGGGAACCTCCTACGAGCAGTACTTC.